What follows are 7 T cell receptor beta chains derived from one specimen sequenced in a study of radiotherapy plus CTLA-4 blockade in lung cancer. Profiled with immunoSEQ multiplex PCR; TCRdb holds only in-frame clones, not every one. Of roughly 100,000 clones in the sample, around 84% are singletons; the top ten hold roughly a quarter. This specimen consisted of peripheral blood, obtained from a patient treated with radiotherapy plus ipilimumab. These TCRs come from a human donor with non-small cell lung cancer that progressed on radiotherapy plus ipilimumab.

The chain has TRBV4-1 and TRBJ1-5, with D perhaps TRBD1 (5 bases). Germline CDR1 is MGHRA and CDR2 is YSYEKL. Trimming removed 0 bases at V and 6 bases at J, with 12 bases between. The length of the CDR3 is 15 residues. The CDR3 DNA follows: TGCGCCAGCAGCCAAGATCAGGGTAGGTCTCAGCCCCAGCATTTT. This codes for CASSQDQGRSQPQHF.

The J gene is TRBJ2-1, the V gene TRBV7-2, with TRBD1 matching over 7 bases. Per germline, CDR1 SGHTA and CDR2 FQGNSA. V shed 5 bases and J 12 bases; nucleotides not matched to a gene: 13. The CDR3 totals 14 residues. CDR3 loop: CASSPFETGWGQFF. DNA for the CDR3: TGTGCCAGCAGCCCTTTTGAGACAGGGTGGGGGCAGTTCTTC.

There are a few counts of this clone. CDR3 sequence: CATSRDQNLNEKLFF. The CDR3 DNA sequence: TGTGCCACCAGCAGAGATCAGAACCTTAATGAAAAACTGTTTTTT. The rearrangement joins TRBV15 to TRBJ1-4; the D is unclear. Germline-derived CDR1 and CDR2 are LNHNV and YYDKDF (reference sequence). CDR3 length: 15 amino acids. The ends were cut back, 0 bases at V and 4 bases at J, with 9 bases in the middle.

The V and J genes are TRBV19 and TRBJ2-1; D call uncertain. Germline CDR1 is LNHDA and CDR2 is SQIVND (reference sequence). This CDR3 has 13 amino acids. V lost 4 bases to trimming and J lost 6 bases, with 10 bases between them. The CDR3 here is CASSTGRINEQFF. The CDR3 nucleotides read TGTGCCAGTAGTACAGGACGCATCAATGAGCAGTTCTTC.

On this clone: This specimen includes other DNA sequences encoding the same CDR3. CDR3 region: CASSLGQGRTEAFF. CDR3 bases: TGCGCCAGCAGCTTAGGACAGGGTAGGACTGAAGCTTTCTTT. The chain employs TRBV5-1 and TRBJ1-1, with 8 bases fitting TRBD1. Germline CDR1 and CDR2: SGHRS and YFSETQ. The CDR3 is 14 residues long. Germline trimming cut 2 bases from V and 5 bases from J; bases unmatched to any gene: 5. Full variable domain (rest looked up from reference TRBV5-1 and TRBJ1-1): KAGVTQTPRYLIKTRGQQVTLSCSPISGHRSVSWYQQTPGQGLQFLFEYFSETQRNKGNFPGRFSGRQFSNSRSEMNVSTLELGDSALYLCASSLGQGRTEAFFGQGTRLTVV.

The chain links TRBV11-3 to TRBJ2-2; D call uncertain. The V and J ends lost 1 base and 5 bases respectively, with 8 bases between them. CDR1 SGHNT and CDR2 YENEEA come from the germline V gene. This CDR3 has 14 amino acids. The CDR3 spells CASSLGVGTGELFF. The DNA for the CDR3 is TGTGCCAGCAGCTTAGGGGTAGGGACCGGGGAGCTGTTTTTT.

The chain couples TRBV4-2 to TRBJ1-5; 7 nucleotides match TRBD1. The CDR3 extends over 15 amino acids. The V gene's germline CDR1 is LGHNA and CDR2 YNFKEQ. The J segment lost 9 bases and the V segment lost 1 base, leaving 9 bases of the junction unmatched. The DNA of the CDR3 is TGTGCCAGCAGCCAAGGGATAGAGGGGGCTCTGCCCCAGCATTTT. It codes for CASSQGIEGALPQHF.